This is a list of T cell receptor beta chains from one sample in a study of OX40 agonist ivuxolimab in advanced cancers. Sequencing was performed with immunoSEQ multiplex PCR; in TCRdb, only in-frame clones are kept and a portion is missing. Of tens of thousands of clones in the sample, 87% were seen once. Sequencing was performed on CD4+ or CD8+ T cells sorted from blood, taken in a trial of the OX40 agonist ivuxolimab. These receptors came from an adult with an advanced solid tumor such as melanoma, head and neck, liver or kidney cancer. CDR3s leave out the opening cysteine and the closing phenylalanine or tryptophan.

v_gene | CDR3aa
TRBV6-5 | ASSYSVVGSSYEQY
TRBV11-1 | ASSLQGEQY
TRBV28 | ASISRNTIY
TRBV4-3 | ASSQDVLGGGAKNIQY
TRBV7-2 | ASSLAHDSPLH
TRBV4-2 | ASSQTGGNNQPQH
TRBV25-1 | ASSPHRRDRGLNEKLF
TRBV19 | ASQKPGQGGSPLH
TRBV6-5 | ASTQDGNSGNTIY
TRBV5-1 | ASSKTSGVIYNEQF
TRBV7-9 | ASSPTGYEQY
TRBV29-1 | SGRGNYGYT
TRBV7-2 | ASGSKAGGRDTQY
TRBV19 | ASSPLDRTYEQY
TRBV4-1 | ASSRDYRDRAPYEQY
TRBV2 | ASVSYNEQF